What follows describes a single T cell receptor (beta chain). Antigen: not known. Germline V gives CDR1 SGHNT, CDR2 YENEEA. Deletions cut 0 bases from V and 8 bases from J, with 10 bases between. This CDR3 comprises 13 residues. The sample is drawn from a study of graft-versus-host responses after intestinal transplantation. Profiled with immunoSEQ multiplex PCR; TCRdb holds only in-frame clones, not every one. Of tens of thousands of clones listed, 94% are singletons. Sequences were derived from unstimulated CD4+ T cells sorted from spleen or lymph node cells, sampled before transplant. The receptor comes from a human donor who was the organ donor for an intestinal transplant. The genes are TRBV11-3 and TRBJ1-2; D call uncertain. The CDR3 spells CASSLDQHRGYTF. CDR3 nucleotide sequence: TGTGCCAGCAGCTTAGATCAACATCGAGGCTACACCTTC.